Listed below are T cell receptor beta chains from one sample, sequenced in a study of OX40 agonist ivuxolimab in advanced cancers. Assay: immunoSEQ multiplex PCR; the TCRdb copy retains only in-frame clones and omits some. Seen here are almost 50,000 clones, around 81% observed once, and the top ten hold approximately 6.5%. The sequenced sample was CD4+ or CD8+ T cells sorted from blood, obtained in a trial of the OX40 agonist ivuxolimab. Every receptor here comes from an adult with an advanced solid tumor such as melanoma, head and neck, liver or kidney cancer. The CDR3 runs from the conserved cysteine through the conserved F or W. The D gene is left open where the match is weak. Clone size is given for some rows only: seen once, a few or many times, or a class if the clone is expanded.

J	size	V	D	CDR3	DNA
TRBJ2-3	.	TRBV14	.	CASSQIPGDTTDTQYF	TGTGCCAGCAGCCAAATTCCGGGAGACACCACAGATACGCAGTATTTT
TRBJ2-5	.	TRBV6-6	.	CASSYSNRVKETQYF	TGTGCCAGCAGTTACTCCAACAGGGTCAAAGAGACCCAGTACTTC
TRBJ1-4	.	TRBV5-5	TRBD1	CASRWSGTGDEKLFF	TGTGCCAGCAGATGGAGTGGGACAGGGGATGAAAAACTGTTTTTT
TRBJ1-1	.	TRBV4-3	TRBD1	CASSQDRVNTEAFF	TGCGCCAGCAGCCAGGACAGGGTGAACACTGAAGCTTTCTTT
TRBJ2-1	.	TRBV10-1	TRBD2	CASSDGLAGYNEQFF	TGCGCCAGCAGTGACGGACTAGCGGGTTACAATGAGCAGTTCTTC
TRBJ2-2	few	TRBV29-1	.	CIARGGDSGELFF	TGCATCGCCCGGGGCGGTGACTCCGGGGAGCTGTTTTTT
TRBJ1-1	.	TRBV27	.	CASSLLPGSYRAFF	TGTGCCAGCAGTTTACTCCCGGGATCATATAGGGCTTTCTTT
TRBJ2-7	.	TRBV4-2	.	CASSQVLDSFYSYEQYF	TGTGCCAGCAGCCAAGTTCTGGACTCCTTTTACTCCTACGAGCAGTACTTC
TRBJ2-2	.	TRBV4-1	TRBD1	CASSYYTGTGGGGELFF	TGCGCCAGCAGCTACTACACCGGGACAGGGGGAGGCGGGGAGCTGTTTTTT
TRBJ2-3	.	TRBV4-2	.	CASSQGRAQYF	TGTGCCAGCAGCCAAGGAAGGGCGCAGTATTTT
TRBJ1-1	.	TRBV7-8	.	CASSLQGLVEAFF	TGTGCCAGCAGCTTGCAGGGGTTGGTTGAAGCTTTCTTT
TRBJ1-5	.	TRBV10-3	TRBD1	CAISESGQGLQPQHF	TGTGCCATCAGTGAGTCGGGACAGGGGTTGCAGCCCCAGCATTTT
TRBJ1-2	.	TRBV5-1	TRBD1	CASSSYRGDYGYTF	TGCGCCAGCAGCTCATACAGGGGAGACTATGGCTACACCTTC
TRBJ2-5	once	TRBV29-1	TRBD2	CSVDGLAGGDWRQETQYF	TGCAGCGTCGACGGGCTAGCGGGAGGGGATTGGAGACAAGAGACCCAGTACTTC
TRBJ2-1	.	TRBV19	TRBD1	CASSMTGVAEQFF	TGTGCCAGTAGTATGACAGGGGTTGCTGAGCAGTTCTTC
TRBJ2-7	.	TRBV6-5	TRBD1	CASRMTGDYEQYF	TGTGCCAGCAGGATGACAGGGGACTACGAGCAGTACTTC
TRBJ1-1	.	TRBV6-5	.	CASTPREALTEAFF	TGTGCCAGCACTCCCAGGGAGGCGCTCACTGAAGCTTTCTTT
TRBJ2-7	.	TRBV5-5	.	CASSYSWSHEQYF	TGTGCCAGCAGTTATTCCTGGTCCCACGAGCAGTACTTC
TRBJ1-1	.	TRBV7-2	.	CASSLGSTEAFF	TGTGCCAGCAGCTTAGGTAGCACTGAAGCTTTCTTT
TRBJ1-1	.	TRBV5-1	.	CASSVGTEAFF	TGCGCCAGCTCGGTAGGCACTGAAGCTTTCTTT
TRBJ2-7	.	TRBV4-3	TRBD1	CASSQDIGTDPCEYF	TGCGCCAGCAGCCAAGATATAGGGACAGATCCATGCGAGTACTTC
TRBJ2-7	.	TRBV5-4	.	CASSNGAYEQYF	TGTGCCAGCAGCAATGGGGCCTACGAGCAGTACTTC
TRBJ1-5	.	TRBV7-2	.	CASSPRTQWDNQPQHF	TGTGCCAGCAGCCCCCGGACGCAGTGGGACAATCAGCCCCAGCATTTT
TRBJ1-5	.	TRBV5-6	.	CASSLGHSGQPQHF	TGTGCCAGCAGCCTGGGCCACTCAGGCCAGCCCCAGCATTTT
TRBJ2-7	.	TRBV7-9	TRBD2	CASSPPTSGSYEQYF	TGTGCCAGCAGCCCCCCCACTAGCGGGAGTTACGAGCAGTACTTC
TRBJ2-7	.	TRBV29-1	.	CSVVKAYSYEQYF	TGCAGCGTTGTCAAGGCCTACTCCTACGAGCAGTACTTC
TRBJ2-3	.	TRBV18	.	CASSPVGGSTDTQYF	TGTGCCAGCTCACCGGTTGGGGGTAGCACAGATACGCAGTATTTT
TRBJ2-5	few	TRBV28	TRBD2	CASSYGLAGIQETQYF	TGTGCCAGCAGTTACGGACTAGCGGGGATCCAAGAGACCCAGTACTTC
TRBJ1-2	.	TRBV6-5	.	CASSAGGEGYTF	TGTGCCAGTTCGGCCGGGGGCGAAGGCTACACCTTC
TRBJ1-6	.	TRBV11-3	.	CASSPRRVDNSPLHF	TGTGCCAGCAGCCCCAGGAGGGTCGATAATTCACCCCTCCACTTT
TRBJ1-1	.	TRBV27	.	CASSLLGVNTEAFF	TGTGCCAGCAGTTTATTAGGGGTGAACACTGAAGCTTTCTTT
TRBJ1-6	.	TRBV27	.	CASSPPGGYNSPLHF	TGTGCCAGCAGTCCCCCCGGGGGGTATAATTCACCCCTCCACTTT
TRBJ1-1	.	TRBV5-1	.	CASSLALNTEAFF	TGCGCCAGCAGCTTGGCCCTAAACACTGAAGCTTTCTTT
TRBJ1-2	.	TRBV6-1	.	CASSINRDGYTF	TGTGCCAGCAGTATTAACAGGGACGGCTACACCTTC
TRBJ1-5	.	TRBV6-1	.	CASSGRDGTGQPQHF	TGTGCCAGCAGTGGCCGGGACGGGACCGGTCAGCCCCAGCATTTT
TRBJ2-1	.	TRBV7-7	.	CASSLGVWGRNDEQFF	TGTGCCAGCAGCTTGGGGGTTTGGGGGAGAAACGATGAGCAGTTCTTC
TRBJ2-5	.	TRBV15	.	CATSILRRETQYF	TGTGCCACCAGCATCCTCCGGCGGGAGACCCAGTACTTC
TRBJ1-2	.	TRBV5-4	.	CASRDAGEYGYTF	TGTGCCAGCAGAGATGCCGGCGAATATGGCTACACCTTC
TRBJ2-7	.	TRBV15	.	CATSRRGWGNADEQYF	TGTGCCACCAGCAGACGTGGCTGGGGGAACGCGGACGAGCAGTACTTC
TRBJ1-1	.	TRBV10-3	.	CVISEGTAMNTEAFF	TGTGTCATCAGTGAGGGGACTGCCATGAACACTGAAGCTTTCTTT
TRBJ2-7	.	TRBV6-1	.	CASSAAREYEQYF	TGTGCCAGCAGTGCGGCGAGAGAGTACGAGCAGTACTTC
TRBJ1-1	once	TRBV9	TRBD1	CASSGPTGGNTEAFF	TGTGCCAGCAGCGGGCCAACAGGGGGCAACACTGAAGCTTTCTTT
TRBJ2-5	.	TRBV10-1	.	CASSESGQKETQYF	TGCGCCAGCAGTGAGTCTGGACAGAAAGAGACCCAGTACTTC
TRBJ1-3	.	TRBV10-3	.	CAIREPTVSSGNTIYF	TGTGCCATCAGGGAACCGACGGTGAGCTCTGGAAACACCATATATTTT
TRBJ2-5	.	TRBV28	.	CASSLQRAGETQYF	TGTGCCAGCAGTTTACAGAGAGCCGGGGAGACCCAGTACTTC